The rows below give T cell receptor beta chains drawn from one sample of a study of T cells after somatic rescue of genetic block. Assay used: immunoSEQ multiplex PCR; TCRdb lists only in-frame clones, some missing. The repertoire has fewer than 15,000 clones, roughly two thirds of them found once; the top ten carry 25% to 30%. Sequences were obtained from peripheral blood mononuclear cells (PBMCs). The receptors here all came from a man younger than 30. The CDR3 runs from the conserved cysteine through the conserved F or W. The D gene is left open where the match is weak. Expanded clones are given a class, and other clones once, few, many or no size at all.

>.|TRBJ2-1|.|TRBV7-8
TGTGCCATCGGGTTGAGCTCCTACAATGAGCAGTTCTTC
CAIGLSSYNEQFF
>TRBD2|TRBJ2-3|few|TRBV4-1
TGCGCCAGCAGCCAAGATGTGGGAGGGACCCCCTGGGAGGATACGCAGTATTTT
CASSQDVGGTPWEDTQYF
>.|TRBJ2-7|.|TRBV5-4
TGTGCCAGCAGCTTGAACAGCTACTACGAGCAGTACTTC
CASSLNSYYEQYF
>.|TRBJ2-2|medium-sized|TRBV28
TGTGCCAGCAGTTTAACGAGCACCGGGGAGCTGTTTTTT
CASSLTSTGELFF
>TRBD1|TRBJ1-6|.|TRBV6-5
TGTGCCAGCAGATTCGGGACAGGATATTCACCCCTCCACTTT
CASRFGTGYSPLHF
>.|TRBJ2-7|once|TRBV5-6
TGTGCCAGCAGCCAGGGGGGCTTGAACTACGAGCAGTACTTC
CASSQGGLNYEQYF
>.|TRBJ1-2|.|TRBV28
TGTGCCAGCAGTTACCCGACAGATACTAACTATGGCTACACCTTC
CASSYPTDTNYGYTF
>.|TRBJ2-7|.|TRBV21-1
TGTGCCAGCAGCAAAAAAAAGGAGAAGTACTTC
CASSKKKEKYF
>TRBD1|TRBJ1-2|.|TRBV29-1
TGCAGCGTTGAAGATCAAGACAGGGGTTTCTATGGCTACACCTTC
CSVEDQDRGFYGYTF
>TRBD2|TRBJ2-5|.|TRBV27
TGTGCCAGCAGTTTATGGACTAGCGGGGGGCAGGAGACCCAGTACTTC
CASSLWTSGGQETQYF
>TRBD1|TRBJ2-6|.|TRBV2
TGTGCCAGCAGTGAAGGAGGCAGGGGGTTAGGGGCCAACGTCCTGACTTTC
CASSEGGRGLGANVLTF
>TRBD1|TRBJ1-2|.|TRBV7-3
TGTGCCAGCAGCTTAAGGACAGGGTCGAATAACTACACCTTC
CASSLRTGSNNYTF
>.|TRBJ2-7|.|TRBV6-6
TGTGCCAGCAGTTACTTTGAGGTGGTGGGCTCCTACGAGCAGTACTTC
CASSYFEVVGSYEQYF
>.|TRBJ2-1|.|TRBV11-2
TGTGCCAGCAGCTCCCACGGGGGCAAAGCCAATGAGCAGTTCTTC
CASSSHGGKANEQFF
>.|TRBJ2-7|.|TRBV6-6
TGTGCCAGCCTGGAGCAGTACTTC
CASLEQYF
>.|TRBJ1-4|.|TRBV28
TGTGCCAGCAGCTCTACTACCCGACGGAATGAAAAACTGTTTTTT
CASSSTTRRNEKLFF
>.|TRBJ2-7|once|TRBV25-1
TGTGCCAGCAGTGACCCCGGGATTAGTCACTACGAGCAGTACTTC
CASSDPGISHYEQYF
>TRBD1|TRBJ1-5|.|TRBV6-6
TGTGCCAGCAACCCGACAGGGGGAGCGAAGCAGCCCCAGCATTTT
CASNPTGGAKQPQHF
>.|TRBJ2-5|.|TRBV18
TGTGCCAGCTCACCAGGGGAACCCTATGAGACCCAGTACTTC
CASSPGEPYETQYF
>.|TRBJ2-7|few|TRBV2
TGTGCCAGCAGGAAGGACTCCTACGAGCAGTACTTC
CASRKDSYEQYF
>TRBD2|TRBJ2-3|few|TRBV14
TGTGCCAGCAGCCTCCGACTAGCGATCACAGATACGCAGTATTTT
CASSLRLAITDTQYF
>.|TRBJ1-5|.|TRBV19
TGTGCCAGTAGTATCGGGTTTTATAGCAATCAGCCCCAGCATTTT
CASSIGFYSNQPQHF
>.|TRBJ2-1|few|TRBV27
TGTGCCAGCAGTTTAAGGCAGGGGACCTACAATGAGCAGTTCTTC
CASSLRQGTYNEQFF
>.|TRBJ2-2|.|TRBV9
TGTGCCAGCAGCGTAGTACAGGGCACCGGGGAGCTGTTTTTT
CASSVVQGTGELFF
>.|TRBJ2-5|medium-sized|TRBV7-3
TGTGCCAGCAGCTTTAACCCAGCCCCCCAAGAGACCCAGTACTTC
CASSFNPAPQETQYF
>TRBD1|TRBJ1-2|.|TRBV19
TGTGCCAGTAGTATGGGACAGGGGCCCCCTTATGGCTACACCTTC
CASSMGQGPPYGYTF
>.|TRBJ2-1|.|TRBV2
TGTGCCAACCGACGGGGGGCCGTCTACAATGAGCAGTTCTTC
CANRRGAVYNEQFF
>TRBD1|TRBJ2-3|.|TRBV7-3
TGTGCCAGCAGCTCGGACAGGGCCAGCACAGATACGCAGTATTTT
CASSSDRASTDTQYF
>TRBD1|TRBJ2-7|.|TRBV6-6
TGTGCCAGCAGCGCGGGACAGGGGGTCGAGCAGTACTTC
CASSAGQGVEQYF
>.|TRBJ1-4|.|TRBV7-9
TGTGCCAGCAGCTTACAAAGGGCTAATGAAAAACTGTTTTTT
CASSLQRANEKLFF
>TRBD1|TRBJ1-2|.|TRBV7-2
TGTGCCAGCAGCCTACAGGGGGCGAGGGGCTACACCTTC
CASSLQGARGYTF
>TRBD1|TRBJ1-4|.|TRBV9
TGTGCCAGCAGCGTAGCGGGAACCGGGACAGGTGTTGAAAAACTGTTTTTT
CASSVAGTGTGVEKLFF
>.|TRBJ2-1|.|TRBV7-9
TGTGCCAGCAGCTTCGGAGGGGGGCCGGGCGAGCAGTTCTTC
CASSFGGGPGEQFF
>.|TRBJ1-2|once|TRBV5-1
TGCGCCAGCAGCCGTTTAGACAGTGGCTACACCTTC
CASSRLDSGYTF
>TRBD1|TRBJ2-2|once|TRBV28
TGTGCCAGTAGTTTATGGGGACAGGGGCTCGGGGAGCTGTTTTTT
CASSLWGQGLGELFF
>TRBD1|TRBJ1-1|.|TRBV7-3
TGTGCCAGCAGCTCACTTAGGGACAGGGTAAAGAACACTGAAGCTTTCTTT
CASSSLRDRVKNTEAFF
>.|TRBJ1-5|.|TRBV2
TGTGCCAGCAGTGGAATCGGGGGTAGAAGTAGCAATCAGCCCCAGCATTTT
CASSGIGGRSSNQPQHF
>.|TRBJ2-7|.|TRBV18
TGTGCCAGCTCCCCAGCGGATGGCCACGAGCAGTACTTC
CASSPADGHEQYF
>.|TRBJ1-3|.|TRBV6-5
TGTGCCAGCAGTTACCGTACAGGGTCCTCTGGAAACACCATATATTTT
CASSYRTGSSGNTIYF
>TRBD1|TRBJ2-7|.|TRBV10-3
TGTGCCGTACAGGGGGCCCCGACTTACGAGCAGTACTTC
CAVQGAPTYEQYF
>TRBD1|TRBJ1-6|.|TRBV6-6
TGTGCCAGCAGTTACATTGGGACAGGGGGTTCACCCCTCCACTTT
CASSYIGTGGSPLHF
>TRBD1|TRBJ1-2|.|TRBV28
TGTGCCAGCAGTTTCTCCAGACAGGGTATTTCTAACTATGGCTACACCTTC
CASSFSRQGISNYGYTF
>.|TRBJ2-5|.|TRBV18
TGTGCCAGCTCTCTGGACTACCCGGAGACCCAGTACTTC
CASSLDYPETQYF
>.|TRBJ2-7|.|TRBV6-5
TGTGCCAGCAGTTCCCAAATTCCCCTTGTTTACGAGCAGTACTTC
CASSSQIPLVYEQYF
>.|TRBJ1-2|.|TRBV11-2
TGTGCCAGCAGCGCCGGTCTGATGACTAGAAGTACTGGCTACACCTTC
CASSAGLMTRSTGYTF
>.|TRBJ2-3|once|TRBV9
TGTGCCAGCAGCGTGGAGCCGGGTGCAGATACGCAGTATTTT
CASSVEPGADTQYF
>TRBD1|TRBJ1-2|few|TRBV5-1
TGCGCCAGCAGCTTGGCGACGGGGACAGGGGCCGGCTACACCTTC
CASSLATGTGAGYTF